The 23 T cell receptor beta chains below all came from one sample that was sequenced in a study of prognosis after radiotherapy for stage I lung cancer. Genomic DNA was the source, and TCR beta CDR3 was amplified from it by two-round multiplex PCR. Primers (each specific to one TRBV or TRBJ gene) were used in first-round PCR. TCRdb reanalysed the multiplex PCR reads using MiXCR and keeps one entry per CDR3 protein. The table lists about 28,000 distinct CDR3 sequences, approximately 44% of them singletons. The sequenced sample was PBMCs, obtained before or after stereotactic body radiation therapy (not recorded which). The source is a donor aged 50 or older with non-small cell lung cancer.

This clonotype was observed at least ten times. The chain joins TRBV20-1 to TRBJ2-3; D is undetermined. There are 13 residues in the CDR3. Trimming left V 0 bases short and J 2 bases short, with 6 bases between. CDR1 DFQATT and CDR2 SNEGSKA come from the germline V gene (reference sequence). This CDR3 is CSARDQLTDTQYF. For the CDR3, the DNA is TGCAGTGCTAGAGATCAACTCACAGATACGCAGTATTTT.

This clonotype appeared many times. CDR3 sequence (DNA): TGCAGCGTTGAAGAAGGTCCAGGGACAGGGGACGAGCAGTACTTC. This sequence encodes CSVEEGPGTGDEQYF. The chain carries TRBV29-1 and TRBJ2-7, with TRBD1 matching 10 bases. Germline V lookup: CDR1 SQVTM, CDR2 ANQGSEA. This CDR3 contains 15 residues. The V and J ends lost 0 bases and 5 bases, in that order; junction bases with no gene match: 7.

This clonotype appeared many times. The V and J genes are TRBV4-3 and TRBJ2-7; TRBD1 matches at 7 bases. Germline values: CDR1 LGHNA, CDR2 YSLEER. This CDR3 is built from 14 residues. Trimming took 2 bases from V and 3 from J; bases not matched to a gene: 4. The DNA for the CDR3 is TGCGCCAGCAGCCAACACAGGGGAGTCTACGAGCAGTACTTC. As protein: CASSQHRGVYEQYF.

Notes on this clonotype: A much bigger clone sits one base away, suggesting this may be a read error. CDR3 DNA: TGTGCCAGCAGCTCAGTGCCTAACTATGGCTACACCTTC. This translates into CASSSVPNYGYTF. The V and J genes are TRBV7-2 and TRBJ1-2; D remains ambiguous. Germline V gene sequence: CDR1 SGHTA, CDR2 FQGNSA. V shed 4 bases and J shed 0 bases, with 6 bases lying between them. This CDR3 is built from 13 residues.

In this sample, this clonotype turned up once. V usage is TRBV6-5 and J usage is TRBJ2-7; D is ambiguous. V lost 2 bases, J lost 2 bases, and 10 bases lay in between. This CDR3 has 14 residues. CDR1 is MNHEY and CDR2 is SVGAGI in the germline V gene. CDR3 sequence reads: CASSYAPLTYEQYF. DNA of the CDR3: TGTGCCAGCAGTTACGCCCCTCTTACCTACGAGCAGTACTTC.

Relative to its sample, this clonotype is medium-sized. This chain joins TRBV6-9 and TRBJ1-6; TRBD1 is a possible D gene (6 bases). The V and J ends lost 7 bases and 3 bases respectively, with 25 bases between them. The CDR3 has 19 residues. Germline V gene lookup returns CDR1 MNHGY and CDR2 SVAAGI. The CDR3 spells CASTSAVSGGLFYNSPLHF. In nucleotides, the CDR3 is TGTGCCAGCACCTCCGCAGTCTCGGGGGGCCTCTTCTATAATTCACCCCTCCACTTT.

This clonotype appeared many times. This chain uses TRBV28 with TRBJ1-4; no clear D gene. V lost 8 bases, J lost 8 bases, and 15 bases lay in between. This CDR3 has 13 residues. Germline V gene sequence: CDR1 MDHEN, CDR2 SYDVKM. For the CDR3, the DNA is TGTGCCAGCTATCCACGGATCGGGGAAAAACTGTTTTTT. It yields the protein CASYPRIGEKLFF.

At least ten counts were recorded for this clonotype. The V gene is TRBV3-1, the J gene TRBJ1-5; D is perhaps TRBD1 (5 bases). Per the germline V gene, CDR1 is LGHDT and CDR2 is YNNKEL (reference sequence). The CDR3 extends over 12 amino acids. V was shortened by 3 bases and J by 6 bases, with 6 bases between the two germline ends. Written as DNA, the CDR3 is TGTGCCAGCAGCCACAGGGCTCAGCCCCAGCATTTT. As protein: CASSHRAQPQHF.

With respect to this clonotype: Germline and junction disagree at one end, which may indicate a read error. The CDR3 DNA is TGTGCCAGAACCTCGGGCGGCCCTAGCAATCAGCACCAGCATTTT. It is translated as CARTSGGPSNQHQHF. The V and J genes are TRBV28 and TRBJ1-5; D gene uncertain. Germline V gene sequence: CDR1 MDHEN, CDR2 SYDVKM. The CDR3 totals 15 residues.

The genes are TRBV24-1 and TRBJ2-3, with unresolved D. The V and J ends lost 8 bases and 0 bases respectively, with 8 bases between them. The germline V gene has CDR1 KGHDR and CDR2 SFDVKD. The CDR3 consists of 13 residues. The CDR3 DNA reads TGTGCCACCATCCCCCCTAGCACAGATACGCAGTATTTT. Translating gives CATIPPSTDTQYF.

V gene TRBV19 combines with J gene TRBJ2-3; D may be TRBD1 or TRBD2 (5 bases each). The CDR3 spans 14 residues. Germline CDR1 LNHDA, CDR2 SQIVND (reference sequence). V was cut by 9 bases and J by 7 bases, with 20 bases left in between. The CDR3, as DNA: TGTGCCAGCAGTCCCGGGACGCGAGGGTATACGCAGTATTTT. Translated: CASSPGTRGYTQYF. The full variable domain, its missing parts supplied by reference TRBV19 and TRBJ2-3, is DGGITQSPKYLFRKEGQNVTLSCEQNLNHDAMYWYRQDPGQGLRLIYYSQIVNDFQKGDIAEGYSVSREKKESFPLTVTSAQKNPTAFYLCASSPGTRGYTQYFGPGTRLTVL.

The rearrangement uses TRBV6-1 and TRBJ1-5; 7 nucleotides match TRBD1. CDR1 MNHNS and CDR2 SASEGT come from the germline V gene. J was trimmed by 14 bases and V by 6 bases; bases with no gene match: 25. This CDR3 comprises 17 residues. The CDR3 nucleotides are TGTGCCAGCAGGGGGGACAGACAGAATCTTAGCAATCAGACCAAGCATTTT. It specifies CASRGDRQNLSNQTKHF.

Concerning this clonotype: Mismatch with germline at one junction end may stem from a read error. The chain uses TRBV7-2 and TRBJ2-1; TRBD2 aligns across 10 bases. CDR1 is SGHTA and CDR2 is FQGNSA in the germline V gene. CDR3 size: 16 residues. The CDR3 reads CASSQSGGATYNEHFF. In DNA form, the CDR3 reads TGTGCCAGCAGCCAGAGCGGGGGGGCTACCTACAATGAGCATTTCTTC.

A remark on this clonotype: A much bigger clone sits one base away, suggesting this may be a read error. The J gene is TRBJ2-1, the V gene TRBV5-1, with D unclear. The CDR3 spans 13 residues. The V gene lost 6 bases and the J gene lost 7 bases, with 14 bases spanning the gap. Per germline, CDR1 SGHRS and CDR2 YFSETQ. CDR3 in amino acids: CASTYDGSNEQFF. The CDR3 nucleotides read TGCGCCAGCACATATGATGGCTCAAATGAGCAGTTCTTC.

The J gene is TRBJ1-5, the V gene TRBV30, with D possibly being TRBD1 (5 bases). Between the trimmed V and J ends, which lost 2 bases and 7 bases, there was a span of 9 bases. Germline-derived CDR1 and CDR2 are GTSNPN and SVGIG (reference sequence). The CDR3 has 12 amino acids. The DNA for the CDR3 is TGTGCCTGGAGTTCCAGGGCCCAGCCCCAGCATTTT. It is translated as CAWSSRAQPQHF.

The chain couples TRBV19 to TRBJ2-7, with 7 nucleotides matching TRBD1. Losses at the gene ends were 7 bases for V and 3 bases for J; bases not matched to a gene: 12. The CDR3 runs to 15 residues. Germline CDR1 LNHDA, CDR2 SQIVND (reference sequence). CDR3 residues: CASTSSTGTVYEQYF. Here the CDR3 DNA reads TGTGCCAGTACCTCCTCCACCGGGACAGTCTACGAGCAGTACTTC. The variable domain in full, with the rest retrieved from reference TRBV19 and TRBJ2-7, is DGGITQSPKYLFRKEGQNVTLSCEQNLNHDAMYWYRQDPGQGLRLIYYSQIVNDFQKGDIAEGYSVSREKKESFPLTVTSAQKNPTAFYLCASTSSTGTVYEQYFGPGTRLTVT.

Here the CDR3 reads CASSFATRPYTQYF. In DNA form, the CDR3 reads TGTGCCAGCAGCTTTGCAACCCGGCCATATACGCAGTATTTT. The chain has TRBV11-2 and TRBJ2-3; D is uncertain. The CDR3 is made up of 14 amino acids. The germline V gene has CDR1 SGHAT and CDR2 FQNNGV. V was trimmed by 3 bases and J by 7 bases, leaving 14 bases between them.

The table lists this clonotype with a count of one. This likely reflects a read error, since a far larger clone is one base away. The rearrangement uses TRBV6-4 and TRBJ1-5, with D possibly matching TRBD1 (5 bases). The germline V and J ends were trimmed by 10 bases and 9 bases, with 22 bases remaining between them. Germline V gives CDR1 MRHNA, CDR2 SNTAGT. This CDR3 is built from 14 residues. CDR3: CAITRGRDQGPQHF. In nucleotides, the CDR3 is TGTGCCATCACCCGGGGGAGGGATCAAGGGCCCCAGCATTTT.

This clonotype was seen repeatedly, ten times or more. The chain is built from TRBV3-1 and TRBJ2-1, with 9 bases that match TRBD2. Trimming cost V 8 bases and J 0 bases; bases outside gene matches: 2. This CDR3 region has 14 residues. CDR1 and CDR2 (germline): LGHDT, YNNKEL (reference sequence). CDR3 DNA: TGTGCCAGCGGTAGCGGGAGCTCCTACAATGAGCAGTTCTTC. Amino acid sequence: CASGSGSSYNEQFF.

This clonotype has at least ten counts. The CDR3 protein is CASSLYAGADTEAFF. CDR3 DNA: TGTGCCAGCAGCTTATATGCAGGGGCGGACACTGAAGCTTTCTTT. This chain links TRBV7-9 with TRBJ1-1; D is possibly TRBD1 (6 bases). Trimming removed 2 bases at V and 3 bases at J, with 13 bases between. The CDR3 loop spans 15 amino acids. Germline V gene sequence: CDR1 SEHNR, CDR2 FQNEAQ (reference sequence).

This clonotype occurred many times. The chain employs TRBV4-2 and TRBJ2-3; 11 bases match TRBD2. The CDR3 runs 19 residues. Trimming took 4 bases from V and 3 from J; bases not matched to a gene: 15. Per germline, CDR1 LGHNA and CDR2 YNFKEQ. CDR3 DNA sequence: TGTGCCAGCAGCCTGAGGCCGGGCAGGGCTAGCGGGGGGACAGATACGCAGTATTTT. Translation gives CASSLRPGRASGGTDTQYF.

The chain joins TRBV11-1 to TRBJ2-2; D remains ambiguous. Germline CDR1 SGHAT, CDR2 FQDESV (reference sequence). This CDR3 is 14 amino acids long. Trimming removed 7 bases at V and 4 bases at J, with 13 bases between. The CDR3 DNA is TGTGCCAGCATACAAAGAGGCCTCACCGGGGAGCTGTTTTTT. Translating it yields CASIQRGLTGELFF.

In this sample, this clonotype turned up many times. V is TRBV5-6 and J is TRBJ1-4; 7 bases agree with TRBD1. From germline, CDR1 is SGHDT and CDR2 YYEEEE. The CDR3 is made up of 16 amino acids. Unmatched junction bases numbered 17, after V lost 4 bases and J lost 11 bases. CDR3 DNA: TGTGCCAGCAGCGCCGACAGGGTTGGGCCAAATGGTAAACTGTTTTTT. Protein: CASSADRVGPNGKLFF.